This T cell receptor beta chain came from a study of CD8 T cells in ankylosing spondylitis. Ten or more counts support this clonotype. As the method for making TCR beta libraries, quantitative 5'-RACE with molecular barcodes was used. TCRdb reprocessed the 5' RACE reads with MiXCR, giving one entry per CDR3 protein. The table lists roughly 180,000 distinct CDR3 sequences, roughly 13% of them singletons. CDR1 is MDHEN, CDR2 SYDVKM, per germline. This CDR3 contains 18 residues. Trimming removed 6 bases from V and 3 bases from J, with 23 bases in between. The sequence came from a female donor with ankylosing spondylitis or in good health (not recorded which). The V and J genes are TRBV28 and TRBJ2-2; D may be TRBD2 (5 bases). Sequenced: blood, either unsorted or a sorted T cell fraction (not recorded which). CDR3 sequence (DNA): TGTGCCAGCAGCCCAATAGCGTGGTCCCACACCTACACCGGGGAGCTGTTTTTT. Translation gives CASSPIAWSHTYTGELFF. The full variable domain, its missing parts supplied by reference TRBV28 and TRBJ2-2, is DVKVTQSSRYLVKRTGEKVFLECVQDMDHENMFWYRQDPGLGLRLIYFSYDVKMKEKGDIPEGYSVSREKKERFSLILESASTNQTSMYLCASSPIAWSHTYTGELFFGEGSRLTVL.